This TCR beta chain was sequenced in a study of CD8 T cells in Susac syndrome. This clonotype was seen a single time. Random hexamers served to reverse transcribe roughly 0.5 to 1 ug RNA. Via MiXCR, TCRdb re-called the immunoSEQ multiplex PCR reads, giving one row per CDR3 protein. The data contain around 120,000 distinct CDR3 sequences, approximately 94% of them singletons. There are 12 residues in the CDR3. Germline loops: CDR1 GTSNPN, CDR2 SVGIG (reference sequence). V lost 4 bases, J lost 4 bases, and 11 bases lay in between. The sequenced sample consisted of CD4+ T cells from PBMCs. This receptor was obtained from a human donor with multiple sclerosis. The chain is built from TRBV30 and TRBJ2-7; D remains unclear. The CDR3 DNA reads TGTGCCTGGACTGGGCCGAGGTACGAGCAGTACTTC. It codes for CAWTGPRYEQYF.